This T cell receptor beta chain was captured by sequencing in a study of cytomegalovirus exposure and HLA in healthy donors. On the study more broadly: The approximately 110 validation repertoires used a platform that matched the one used for the roughly 650 first-cohort repertoires, as a later analysis reported.

Study-level points and caveats: Cytomegalovirus association was listed for around 170 TCR beta chains. Per published reports, the classifier diagnosed cytomegalovirus status with high specificity and sensitivity.

This table comes from immunoSEQ multiplex PCR, and its TCRdb copy is limited to in-frame clones, with some not included. The repertoire holds about 54,000 clones, more than 70% seen once, with 8.4% in the top ten. This clone was detected only once. Its target is not known. Source material: PBMCs. The source is a woman younger than 30 in good health and CMV-seropositive.

This chain's CDR3 is CATSRDRGRGETQYF. Here the CDR3 DNA reads TGTGCCACCAGCAGAGATCGGGGCAGGGGGGAGACCCAGTACTTC. The chain employs TRBV15 and TRBJ2-5; 7 nucleotides align to TRBD1. V was pared by 0 bases and J by 5 bases, with 6 bases of the junction left unmatched. The CDR3 extends over 15 amino acids. Germline CDR1 is LNHNV and CDR2 is YYDKDF (reference sequence).